These 9 T cell receptor beta chains were all obtained from the same sample, sequenced in a study of blood T cell repertoires in COVID-19. TCRdb's table, derived via immunoSEQ multiplex PCR, lists solely in-frame clones and lacks some. This table has approximately 140,000 clones, roughly 90% appearing once. The sample consisted of peripheral blood. Every receptor here comes from a human donor with COVID-19, enrolled during active disease. The donor label of this sample is uncertain.

This chain connects TRBV5-4 to TRBJ2-7; TRBD2 aligns across 9 bases. Germline V gene sequence: CDR1 SGHNT, CDR2 YYREEE (reference sequence). V trimming: 4 bases; J trimming: 6 bases; junction bases outside the gene matches: 8. This CDR3 spans 14 amino acids. The CDR3 nucleotides are TGTGCCAGCAGCCCGGGACTAGCAAGAGGCGAGCAGTACTTC. This translates into CASSPGLARGEQYF.

This chain connects TRBV3-1 (or the pseudogene TRBV3-2) to TRBJ1-5; D is ambiguous. Germline CDR1 is LGHDT and CDR2 is YNNKEL (reference sequence). The CDR3 contains 14 residues. Trimming pared 3 bases from V and 2 bases from J, leaving 8 bases between. CDR3 sequence reads: CASSQEAGNQPQHF. The CDR3 coding sequence is TGTGCCAGCAGCCAGGAGGCTGGCAATCAGCCCCAGCATTTT.

The chain joins TRBV20-1 to TRBJ2-7, with D maybe TRBD1 (5 bases). Trimming pared 7 bases from V and 7 bases from J, leaving 14 bases between. CDR1 and CDR2 from the germline V gene are DFQATT and SNEGSKA (reference sequence). The CDR3 totals 11 residues. CDR3 nucleotides: TGCAGTGGTGGCAGGGCCCGGGAGCAGTACTTC. Its translation is CSGGRAREQYF.

This rearrangement joins TRBV18 to TRBJ2-7, with D possibly being TRBD2 (7 bases). Germline V gives CDR1 KGHSH, CDR2 LQKENI. The V end lost 4 bases, the J end lost 0 bases, and 16 bases lay between the germline ends. The CDR3 sequence is 16 residues long. The CDR3 protein is CASSLEAGALSYEQYF. CDR3 in DNA: TGTGCCAGCTCACTTGAGGCGGGGGCCCTCTCCTACGAGCAGTACTTC.

The CDR3 nucleotides read TGTGCTAGTGGTCTCCGCCTCCGGGGGGGGGAAGCTTTCTTT. Protein product: CASGLRLRGGEAFF. V is TRBV12-5 and J is TRBJ1-1; a weak D match, TRBD1 (5 bases). V was clipped by 5 bases and J by 8 bases, with 18 bases between them. Germline CDR1 and CDR2: LGHNT and FRNRAP. This CDR3 has 14 amino acids.

This sequence joins TRBV5-4 and TRBJ2-7, with D uncertain. Germline CDR1 and CDR2: SGHNT and YYREEE (reference sequence). This CDR3 comprises 13 residues. Between the trimmed V and J ends, which lost 1 base and 5 bases, there was a span of 10 bases. DNA for the CDR3: TGTGCCAGCAGCTTGTGGCCTACAGACGAGCAGTACTTC. Amino acids: CASSLWPTDEQYF.

This clone was seen only once. V is TRBV6-5 and J is TRBJ1-2; D is perhaps TRBD1 (6 bases). Trimming cost V 7 bases and J 3 bases, with 18 bases left between them. In germline, CDR1 is MNHEY, CDR2 SVGAGI. The CDR3 runs to 15 residues. The CDR3, as DNA: TGTGCCAGCACCCTCACAGGGCAGATTGACTATGGCTACACCTTC. Protein sequence: CASTLTGQIDYGYTF.

This sequence joins TRBV7-9 and TRBJ1-1, with a possible D match to TRBD1 (5 bases). Trimming pared 5 bases from V and 1 base from J, leaving 14 bases between. CDR1 and CDR2 from the germline V gene are SEHNR and FQNEAQ (reference sequence). The CDR3 consists of 15 residues. The CDR3 loop is CASSPLQGRNTEAFF. The CDR3 nucleotides read TGTGCCAGCAGCCCCCTCCAGGGAAGGAACACTGAAGCTTTCTTT.

The chain carries TRBV7-9 and TRBJ2-3; 10 nucleotides line up with TRBD1. Germline CDR1 reads SEHNR; CDR2 reads FQNEAQ (reference sequence). V dropped 4 bases and J dropped 1; count of bases not matched to a gene: 11. The CDR3 length is 18 residues. The CDR3 spells CASSSETRDRGRTDTQYF. The CDR3 region has the DNA TGTGCCAGCAGCTCCGAAACCCGGGACAGGGGACGCACAGATACGCAGTATTTT.